Included here is one T cell receptor (beta chain) sequence, with context. Its antigen remains unidentified. The same CDR3 also results from other DNA sequences found in this sample. This entry is derived from a study of T cell responses to AZD1222 COVID-19 vaccine. Study-wide results and limits: Variant regions that are unmutated are reportedly the target of nearly half of spike-specific TCRs. Spike-specific TCRs gained breadth and depth after people received two AZD1222 doses. Only a handful of people who got AZD1222 tested seropositive at baseline. Regions 160-218 and 743-854 dominated among vaccine-associated CD4 TCRs spanning spike.

Method: immunoSEQ multiplex PCR; TCRdb's copy keeps in-frame clones and lacks some. The data contain more than 100,000 clones, roughly 88% of them singletons. This CDR3 is 13 amino acids long. V gave up 0 bases and J gave up 3 bases, with 3 bases separating them. Here the sequenced sample was peripheral blood, taken on day 0 of AZD1222 vaccination. The clonotype comes from an adult in good health. This chain links TRBV12-3 or TRBV12-4 with TRBJ1-5, with unresolved D. As DNA, the CDR3 is TGTGCCAGCAGTTTAGCGCCCAATCAGCCCCAGCATTTT. Translated, it gives CASSLAPNQPQHF.